This T cell receptor (beta chain) was captured by sequencing in a study of human T cells and chemical hapten exposure. Regarding the study as a whole: There was no change with DPC sensitization in TCRs above 1 in 1000 frequency.

Time point defined: patch test 3, about 24 weeks after DPC sensitization. Treatment: therapeutic diphenylcyclopropenone sensitization with weekly scalp DPC. In germline, CDR1 is KGHDR, CDR2 SFDVKD. V shed 4 bases and J 3 bases; nucleotides not matched to a gene: 5. This CDR3 comprises 15 residues. This clonotype was recorded many times. Antigen: not known. Unique molecular identifiers were attached to individual cDNA molecules within the library. TCRdb redid the calling of the RACE reads with MiXCR, one entry per CDR3 protein. The sample gives approximately 80,000 distinct CDR3 sequences, roughly a tenth of which show up once; roughly 3.7% is in the top ten.

The V gene is TRBV24-1, the J gene TRBJ2-1, with 7 positions matching TRBD1. This clonotype originated in a woman between 50 and 59 years old with alopecia areata. Some clones in this sample may be carry-over from other donors' samples. The sequencing used whole blood, collected in connection with sensitization to the hapten diphenylcyclopropenone (DPC). The DNA of the CDR3 is TGTGCCACCAGTGACAGTGGACAGGACTACAATGAGCAGTTCTTC. This translates into CATSDSGQDYNEQFF.